The 17 T cell receptor beta chains given below trace back to one sample, sequenced in a study of graft-versus-host responses after intestinal transplantation. These receptors are not linked to any known antigen. The protocol was immunoSEQ multiplex PCR, while the TCRdb copy is restricted to in-frame clones and leaves out a portion. The data contain 100,000 to 140,000 clones, 87% of them singletons. Material: unstimulated CD4+ T cells sorted from spleen or lymph node cells, obtained before transplant. The receptors derive from a human donor who was the organ donor for an intestinal transplant.

The rearrangement uses TRBV5-4 and TRBJ1-2; 7 nucleotides align to TRBD1. The CDR3 contains 14 residues. J gave up 6 bases and V 3 bases, and 8 bases lay outside the gene matches. CDR1 is SGHNT and CDR2 is YYREEE in the germline V gene (reference sequence). CDR3 amino acids: CASSWDRSYNGYTF. CDR3 in DNA: TGTGCCAGCAGCTGGGACAGATCTTACAATGGCTACACCTTC.

The chain combines TRBV2 with TRBJ1-1, with D uncertain. CDR3 length: 13 residues. V was clipped by 6 bases and J by 4 bases, with 12 bases between them. Germline lookup yields CDR1 SNHLY and CDR2 FYNNEI. The CDR3 spells CASRRAGLTEAFF. CDR3 in DNA: TGTGCCAGCAGGAGGGCCGGGCTCACTGAAGCTTTCTTT.

The CDR3 coding sequence is TGCGCCAGCAGCCAAGGGGTGTCCACTGAAGCTTTCTTT. Its protein is CASSQGVSTEAFF. The chain joins TRBV4-1 to TRBJ1-1; D call uncertain. The CDR3 has 13 residues. V lost 1 base, J lost 4 bases, and 7 bases lay in between. The germline CDR1 and CDR2 sequences are MGHRA and YSYEKL.

This clone appeared a single time. V and J are TRBV27 and TRBJ2-5; 10 nucleotides match TRBD2. This CDR3 comprises 18 residues. V shed 6 bases and J 5 bases; nucleotides not matched to a gene: 18. Germline lookup yields CDR1 MNHEY and CDR2 SMNVEV (reference sequence). The CDR3 is CASRPNRASGRGGETQYF. The CDR3 DNA is TGTGCCAGCAGACCAAACCGGGCTAGCGGGAGAGGGGGGGAGACCCAGTACTTC.

This chain connects TRBV7-9 to TRBJ1-2; D not certain. Germline values: CDR1 SEHNR, CDR2 FQNEAQ (reference sequence). The V and J ends lost 7 bases and 0 bases respectively, with 15 bases between them. This CDR3 has 15 amino acids. CDR3 nucleotide sequence: TGTGCCAGCATCCAAGGAGGAGCCACTAACTATGGCTACACCTTC. It specifies CASIQGGATNYGYTF.

With regard to this clone: The missing conserved phenylalanine or tryptophan at the end of this CDR3 makes a read error likely. This chain joins TRBV7-3 and TRBJ1-1, with 8 bases identical to TRBD1. V trimming: 5 bases; J trimming: 1 base; junction bases outside the gene matches: 9. The CDR3 totals 16 residues. Germline V gives CDR1 SGHTA, CDR2 FQGTGA. CDR3 nucleotide sequence: TGTGCCAGCAGCCCCCGGACAGGGCCTGGGAACACTGAAGCTTTCCTT. Protein product: CASSPRTGPGNTEAFL.

The gene calls are TRBV5-4 and TRBJ2-7; D may be TRBD1 (6 bases). Germline loops: CDR1 SGHNT, CDR2 YYREEE (reference sequence). Trimming left V 5 bases short and J 2 bases short, with 11 bases between. The CDR3 covers 13 residues. CDR3 DNA: TGTGCCAGCAGTCGACAGGCAACCTACGAGCAGTACTTC. Translated, it gives CASSRQATYEQYF.

This chain links TRBV18 with TRBJ2-1, with TRBD2 matching 9 bases. Germline CDR1 and CDR2: KGHSH and LQKENI. This CDR3 contains 14 residues. With 3 bases clipped from V and 5 bases from J, the junction kept 2 bases outside the gene matches. This CDR3 reads CASSPRLADNEQFF. CDR3 in DNA: TGTGCCAGCTCACCCAGACTAGCGGACAATGAGCAGTTCTTC.

The gene calls are TRBV7-6 and TRBJ2-3; a weak D match, TRBD2 (5 bases). Between the trimmed V and J ends, which lost 5 bases and 2 bases, there was a span of 11 bases. CDR1 and CDR2 (germline): SGHVS, FNYEAQ. The CDR3 spans 14 residues. This chain's CDR3 is CASSGSGFTDTQYF. CDR3 DNA sequence: TGTGCCAGCAGCGGTTCGGGATTCACAGATACGCAGTATTTT.

CDR3 residues: CASSARVTDTQYF. The CDR3 coding sequence is TGTGCCAGCAGTGCTAGGGTAACAGATACGCAGTATTTT. The V call is TRBV27, the J call TRBJ2-3; the D is unclear. V lost 5 bases and J lost 3, with 9 bases in between. CDR3 length: 13 amino acids. The germline CDR1 and CDR2 sequences are MNHEY and SMNVEV (reference sequence).

The V gene is TRBV5-6, the J gene TRBJ2-3; possibly TRBD2 for D (5 bases). CDR1 SGHDT and CDR2 YYEEEE come from the germline V gene. Trimming took 6 bases from V and 2 from J, leaving 16 bases between them. The CDR3 is 15 residues long. DNA of the CDR3: TGTGCCAGCACCGGACTCGGAAGGCCCACAGATACGCAGTATTTT. The encoded protein is CASTGLGRPTDTQYF.

V and J are TRBV6-5 and TRBJ2-1; no firm D call. V was pared by 6 bases and J by 9 bases, with 18 bases between. Germline CDR1 MNHEY, CDR2 SVGAGI. The CDR3 spans 14 residues. The CDR3 region is CASRKSGLKREQFF. CDR3 DNA: TGTGCCAGCAGAAAGAGTGGGCTCAAGCGTGAGCAGTTCTTC.

This chain joins TRBV12-5 and TRBJ1-4, with D possibly matching TRBD1 (5 bases). CDR1 and CDR2 from the germline V gene are LGHNT and FRNRAP. This CDR3 has 15 amino acids. V lost 1 base to trimming and J lost 5 bases, with 11 bases between them. CDR3 protein: CASGLGGTVNEKLFF. The CDR3 DNA reads as TGTGCTAGTGGTTTGGGAGGGACGGTGAATGAAAAACTGTTTTTT.

CDR3 bases: TGTGCCAGCACCAAGGTACAGTTGAACTATGGCTACACCTTC. It codes for CASTKVQLNYGYTF. This sequence joins TRBV9 and TRBJ1-2; D is unclear. Germline V gene lookup returns CDR1 SGDLS and CDR2 YYNGEE. This CDR3 has 14 amino acids. V lost 6 bases, J lost 2 bases, and 14 bases lay in between.

The V and J genes are TRBV7-9 and TRBJ1-1; 7 nucleotides align to TRBD1. With V trimmed by 3 bases and J by 4 bases, 8 bases remained unmatched. Germline loops: CDR1 SEHNR, CDR2 FQNEAQ (reference sequence). This CDR3 region has 15 residues. The CDR3 protein is CASSFRDTGVTEAFF. In DNA form, the CDR3 reads TGTGCCAGCAGCTTCCGAGACACAGGGGTCACTGAAGCTTTCTTT.

This clone has more than one count but fewer than ten. The rearrangement uses TRBV6-6 and TRBJ1-1, with TRBD1 matching over 7 bases. Germline V gives CDR1 MNHNY, CDR2 SVGAGI (reference sequence). The CDR3 runs 16 residues. Losses at the gene ends were 2 bases for V and 5 bases for J; bases not matched to a gene: 11. The CDR3 is CASSYQTGMVETEAFF. CDR3 DNA: TGTGCCAGCAGTTACCAGACAGGGATGGTTGAAACTGAAGCTTTCTTT.

The chain carries TRBV9 and TRBJ2-5; tentative D call: TRBD2 (5 bases). The assigned J gene may be wrong: the sequence end matches TRBJ2-7 better. There are 13 residues in the CDR3. The germline CDR1 and CDR2 sequences are SGDLS and YYNGEE. CDR3 nucleotides: TGTGCCAGCAGCGCCGGGCCACGGGGCGAGCAGTACTTC. It specifies CASSAGPRGEQYF.